These 21 T cell receptor beta chains originate from one sample sequenced in a study of blood T cell repertoires in COVID-19. Sequencing used immunoSEQ multiplex PCR; TCRdb keeps in-frame clones, though not all of them. The repertoire holds 310,000 or so clones, with around 90% as singletons. What was sequenced was PBMCs or T cells enriched from blood (not recorded which). The receptor source for this set is a woman aged 35 to 49 who had recovered from COVID-19.

This chain joins TRBV15 and TRBJ2-3; D unclear. The V gene's germline CDR1 is LNHNV and CDR2 YYDKDF (reference sequence). Trimming removed 4 bases at V and 2 bases at J, with 13 bases between. The CDR3 extends over 15 amino acids. CDR3 region: CATSTSVILTDTQYF. CDR3 nucleotides: TGTGCCACCAGCACGTCGGTAATACTCACAGATACGCAGTATTTT.

This clone appeared once. The genes are TRBV5-1 and TRBJ1-5; D possibly corresponds to TRBD1 (6 bases). The germline V and J ends were trimmed by 0 bases and 5 bases, with 18 bases remaining between them. The CDR3 extends over 17 amino acids. In germline, CDR1 is SGHRS, CDR2 YFSETQ. As DNA, the CDR3 is TGCGCCAGCAGCTTGGGGCCACAGGGAACATTCGATCAGCCCCAGCATTTT. Protein product: CASSLGPQGTFDQPQHF.

J is TRBJ2-7 and V is TRBV5-1, with 9 positions matching TRBD1. This CDR3 is built from 14 residues. Germline V lookup: CDR1 SGHRS, CDR2 YFSETQ. The V and J ends lost 0 bases and 6 bases, in that order; junction bases with no gene match: 4. The CDR3 sequence: CASSLVGQGLEQYF. The CDR3 DNA reads as TGCGCCAGCAGCTTGGTGGGACAGGGTCTCGAGCAGTACTTC.

The rearrangement uses TRBV11-2 and TRBJ2-7, with D tentatively TRBD2 (5 bases). Per the germline V gene, CDR1 is SGHAT and CDR2 is FQNNGV. CDR3 length: 14 residues. Trimming removed 5 bases from V and 4 bases from J, with 15 bases in between. The CDR3 region is CASSPSPGNYEQYF. The DNA of the CDR3 is TGTGCCAGCAGCCCCTCCCCCGGGAATTACGAGCAGTACTTC.

A single count supports this clone. The chain links TRBV28 to TRBJ1-6; TRBD1 might be the D (5 bases). V dropped 10 bases and J dropped 8 bases, with 18 bases sitting between them. Germline V gene data show CDR1 as MDHEN and CDR2 as SYDVKM. The CDR3 is 14 residues long. CDR3 nucleotide sequence: TGTGCCACCTGGTTAGGGGCCAGGGATTCACCCCTCCACTTT. This gives the protein CATWLGARDSPLHF.

This sequence joins TRBV7-9 and TRBJ2-5; a possible D gene is TRBD1 (6 bases). The germline V and J ends were trimmed by 1 base and 5 bases, with 14 bases remaining between them. Looked up from germline, CDR1 is SEHNR and CDR2 is FQNEAQ (reference sequence). The CDR3 sequence is 15 residues long. The CDR3 here is CASSLVAGVGETQYF. CDR3 DNA: TGTGCCAGCAGCTTAGTGGCAGGGGTCGGGGAGACCCAGTACTTC.

The V and J genes are TRBV30 and TRBJ2-1; 10 bases agree with TRBD2. J gave up 8 bases and V 1 base, and 2 bases lay outside the gene matches. The CDR3 length is 13 residues. The V gene's germline CDR1 is GTSNPN and CDR2 SVGIG (reference sequence). Here the CDR3 reads CAWSGAGGDEQFF. The CDR3 nucleotides are TGTGCCTGGAGTGGAGCGGGAGGGGATGAGCAGTTCTTC.

This rearrangement joins TRBV28 to TRBJ2-7, with 7 bases fitting TRBD2. In germline, CDR1 is MDHEN, CDR2 SYDVKM. The CDR3 extends over 14 amino acids. The V and J ends lost 2 bases and 5 bases, in that order; junction bases with no gene match: 6. The CDR3 sequence: CASSLRGRAHEQYF. CDR3 nucleotides: TGTGCCAGCAGTTTACGCGGGAGAGCCCACGAGCAGTACTTC.

The genes are TRBV28 and TRBJ2-1; D perhaps matches TRBD2 (6 bases). V lost 6 bases and J lost 9, with 15 bases in between. This CDR3 is built from 13 residues. Per germline, CDR1 MDHEN and CDR2 SYDVKM. The chain's CDR3 is CASRPGLLSEQFF. DNA for the CDR3: TGTGCCAGCAGACCGGGACTGCTCAGTGAGCAGTTCTTC. The full variable domain, completed using reference TRBV28 and TRBJ2-1, is DVKVTQSSRYLVKRTGEKVFLECVQDMDHENMFWYRQDPGLGLRLIYFSYDVKMKEKGDIPEGYSVSREKKERFSLILESASTNQTSMYLCASRPGLLSEQFFGPGTRLTVL.

V usage is TRBV5-5 and J usage is TRBJ2-1, with TRBD2 matching 8 bases. The CDR3 sequence is 18 residues long. V lost 3 bases to trimming and J lost 2 bases; unmatched junction nucleotides: 13. Germline CDR1 reads SGHKS; CDR2 reads YYEKEE (reference sequence). CDR3 in DNA: TGTGCCAGCAGCTCACGCGGGAGGCGATCTAATCCCTACAATGAGCAGTTCTTC. Protein product: CASSSRGRRSNPYNEQFF.

The V call is TRBV9, the J call TRBJ1-1; D unclear. Per the germline V gene, CDR1 is SGDLS and CDR2 is YYNGEE. The ends were cut back, 4 bases at V and 5 bases at J, with 12 bases in the middle. This CDR3 is built from 13 residues. The CDR3 DNA follows: TGTGCCAGCAGCCCCCAGGACTTTACTGAAGCTTTCTTT. This translates into CASSPQDFTEAFF. The full variable domain, completed using reference TRBV9 and TRBJ1-1, is DSGVTQTPKHLITATGQRVTLRCSPRSGDLSVYWYQQSLDQGLQFLIQYYNGEERAKGNILERFSAQQFPDLHSELNLSSLELGDSALYFCASSPQDFTEAFFGQGTRLTVV.

The chain employs TRBV19 and TRBJ1-4, with a possible D match to TRBD1 (5 bases). The CDR3 runs to 14 residues. The germline CDR1 and CDR2 sequences are LNHDA and SQIVND (reference sequence). The V and J ends lost 7 bases and 8 bases respectively, with 17 bases between them. The CDR3 loop is CASKNQGLTEKLFF. For the CDR3, the DNA is TGTGCCAGTAAGAACCAGGGTCTGACCGAAAAACTGTTTTTT.

The chain couples TRBV9 to TRBJ1-4, with D unclear. Looked up from germline, CDR1 is SGDLS and CDR2 is YYNGEE. Trimming removed 3 bases from V and 10 bases from J, with 7 bases in between. The CDR3 runs to 11 residues. The CDR3, as DNA: TGTGCCAGCAGCGGGGAGGGAAAACTGTTTTTT. This encodes CASSGEGKLFF.

This chain joins TRBV10-3 and TRBJ2-7; 9 bases match TRBD2. The CDR3 totals 17 residues. Unmatched junction bases numbered 12, after V lost 2 bases and J lost 4 bases. Germline lookup yields CDR1 ENHRY and CDR2 SYGVKD. The CDR3 loop reads CAISERGLATLGYEQYF. In nucleotides, the CDR3 is TGTGCCATCAGTGAGAGGGGACTAGCTACTCTCGGGTACGAGCAGTACTTC.

V gene TRBV30 combines with J gene TRBJ2-7, with 8 bases fitting TRBD2. The junction had 1 base not matched to a gene; V was cut back by 2 bases and J by 4 bases. The germline CDR1 and CDR2 sequences are GTSNPN and SVGIG (reference sequence). The CDR3 contains 12 residues. The CDR3 DNA follows: TGTGCCTGGAGTCGGGAGGGATACGAGCAGTACTTC. This codes for CAWSREGYEQYF.

The chain joins TRBV28 to TRBJ1-2; D is perhaps TRBD1 (5 bases). This CDR3 contains 14 residues. CDR1 and CDR2 from the germline V gene are MDHEN and SYDVKM. V shed 6 bases and J shed 4 bases, with 15 bases lying between them. The CDR3 reads CASSNGGDPYGYTF. For the CDR3, the DNA is TGTGCCAGCAGCAACGGAGGGGACCCCTATGGCTACACCTTC.

The chain recombines TRBV5-1 with TRBJ2-3; 8 nucleotides line up with TRBD1. Germline V gene sequence: CDR1 SGHRS, CDR2 YFSETQ. The CDR3 runs to 14 residues. J gave up 5 bases and V 3 bases, and 5 bases lay outside the gene matches. This CDR3 reads CASSSGQGEDTQYF. The CDR3 region has the DNA TGCGCCAGCAGCTCAGGACAGGGCGAAGATACGCAGTATTTT.

V usage is TRBV7-2 and J usage is TRBJ1-1, with D maybe TRBD1 (5 bases). The V end was cut by 5 bases, the J end by 3 bases, with 22 bases between. Per germline, CDR1 SGHTA and CDR2 FQGNSA. The CDR3 contains 17 residues. The CDR3 reads CASSPQPMGIGDTEAFF. CDR3 DNA: TGTGCCAGCAGCCCTCAGCCGATGGGGATAGGGGACACTGAAGCTTTCTTT.

The table lists this clone with a count of one. The same CDR3 can be traced to other DNA sequences in this sample. This rearrangement joins TRBV20-1 to TRBJ1-2; D call uncertain. V lost 3 bases, J lost 5 bases, and 7 bases lay in between. The CDR3 is 11 residues long. Germline V gene lookup returns CDR1 DFQATT and CDR2 SNEGSKA (reference sequence). The DNA of the CDR3 is TGCAGTGCTAGCCCGGGGTATGGCTACACCTTC. Translation: CSASPGYGYTF.

The V and J genes are TRBV28 and TRBJ2-3, with 7 bases matching TRBD2. Trimming took 3 bases from V and 6 from J; bases not matched to a gene: 9. The germline V gene encodes CDR1 MDHEN and CDR2 SYDVKM. There are 15 residues in the CDR3. This chain's CDR3 is CASSFSRGEWDTQYF. Written as DNA, the CDR3 is TGTGCCAGCAGTTTTTCCCGGGGGGAATGGGATACGCAGTATTTT.

This clone was recorded a few times. The genes are TRBV7-2 and TRBJ2-3, with 11 positions matching TRBD2. V shed 4 bases and J 3 bases; nucleotides not matched to a gene: 6. Germline loops: CDR1 SGHTA, CDR2 FQGNSA. This CDR3 has 16 residues. The CDR3 DNA reads as TGTGCCAGCAGCTCGATGACTAGCGGGATAACAGATACGCAGTATTTT. Its protein product is CASSSMTSGITDTQYF.